This T cell receptor beta chain was sequenced during a study of T cell repertoires in cytomegalovirus infection. Study-level information: Matching HLA type and CMV infection were both indicated by public TCR beta signatures. Overall study findings and caveats: CMV-specific TCR beta clonotypes restricted by HLA-C dominated the ex vivo response.

TCRdb passed the reads through MiXCR, listing each CDR3 protein once. The sample has some 920,000 distinct CDR3 sequences, around 31% seen once. This clonotype was found a few times. Its antigen remains unknown. Germline loops: CDR1 SGHVS, CDR2 FQNEAQ. Trimming pared 2 bases from V and 0 bases from J, leaving 13 bases between. The CDR3 loop spans 16 amino acids. This sequence was found in a human donor in good health (CMV status not recorded). Some clones in this sample may be carry-over from other donors' samples. The chain is built from TRBV7-8 and TRBJ1-1; unclear D gene. Material: cultured CD8+ T cells from PBMCs, obtained from culture after CMV antigen stimulation. The CDR3 here is CASSLRRGSMNTEAFF. In nucleotides, the CDR3 is TGTGCCAGCAGCTTACGTAGAGGGAGCATGAACACTGAAGCTTTCTTT.